This record looks at one TCR beta chain sequence and its context. Produced via immunoSEQ multiplex PCR; TCRdb's table is partial and in-frame only. This table has over 80,000 clones, 70% to 90% appearing once. The CDR3 length is 16 residues. V lost 3 bases, J lost 4 bases, and 18 bases lay in between. Germline V gives CDR1 SNHLY, CDR2 FYNNEI. This sample is drawn from a study of glioma-infiltrating T cells after dendritic cell vaccination. This chain uses TRBV2 with TRBJ1-1; D is undetermined. The sample was blood, taken before dendritic cell vaccination. The receptor's source is a human donor with glioblastoma. This CDR3 reads CASSEEAILTGTEAFF. In DNA, the CDR3 is TGTGCCAGCAGTGAGGAGGCGATACTAACGGGCACTGAAGCTTTCTTT.